Presented here are 10 T cell receptor beta chains from one specimen sequenced in a study of read filtering for tumor transcriptome and immune sequencing. The library was built from roughly 400 ng RNA with molecular barcoded adaptors for alpha/delta and beta/gamma chains. TCRdb recomputed calls from the reads with MiXCR, one row per CDR3 protein. The sample lists 100,000 to 150,000 distinct CDR3 sequences, 13% seen once, with about 8.6% in the top ten. Source material: a population of CD138-negative cells sorted from bone marrow. All receptors derive from a donor aged 40 or over with multiple myeloma.

This clonotype has ten or more counts. This chain connects TRBV6-2 or TRBV6-3 to TRBJ2-5; tentative D call: TRBD1 (5 bases). The germline CDR1 and CDR2 sequences are MNHEY and SVGEGT. The CDR3 extends over 14 amino acids. The ends were cut back, 6 bases at V and 1 base at J, with 12 bases in the middle. CDR3 protein: CASRPQGRQETQYF. DNA for the CDR3: TGTGCCAGCAGGCCCCAGGGCCGCCAAGAGACCCAGTACTTC.

Many counts were recorded for this clonotype. This sequence joins TRBV29-1 and TRBJ2-1, with D perhaps TRBD2 (6 bases). V was cut by 7 bases and J by 0 bases, with 13 bases left in between. The CDR3 sequence is 14 residues long. Per germline, CDR1 SQVTM and CDR2 ANQGSEA. CDR3 sequence reads: CSALRGSSYNEQFF. The CDR3, as DNA: TGCAGCGCCCTTCGGGGGAGCTCCTACAATGAGCAGTTCTTC.

V and J are TRBV11-1 and TRBJ2-1, with TRBD2 as a possible D gene (6 bases). This CDR3 has 16 amino acids. CDR1 and CDR2 (germline): SGHAT, FQDESV (reference sequence). V lost 5 bases, J lost 0 bases, and 14 bases lay in between. For the CDR3, the DNA is TGTGCCAGCAGCGCCCGACTAGGGAGCTCCTACAATGAGCAGTTCTTC. Translated, it gives CASSARLGSSYNEQFF.

Notes on this clonotype: Because it lacks the conserved phenylalanine or tryptophan at the end, this CDR3 is likely a read error. It is unclear where the CDR3 begins or ends on the DNA, so no DNA is shown, and the CDR3 is as TCRdb lists it. This sequence joins TRBV7-6 and TRBJ2-1; TRBD2 is taken as the D call from the table, unchecked against the DNA. Counting both end residues, the CDR3 totals 15 amino acids. The germline gives CDR1 SGHVS, CDR2 FNYEAQ. The CDR3 loop reads CASSLELAGRNEQSS.

This clonotype was counted between two and nine times. The genes are TRBV11-2 and TRBJ2-3, with a tentative D call TRBD1 (5 bases). V was clipped by 4 bases and J by 5 bases, with 10 bases between them. The CDR3 is 13 amino acids. Looked up from germline, CDR1 is SGHAT and CDR2 is FQNNGV. For the CDR3, the DNA is TGTGCCAGCAGCTCGGCAGGGATAGATACGCAGTATTTT. Residues: CASSSAGIDTQYF. Complete variable domain (other parts from reference TRBV11-2 and TRBJ2-3): EAGVAQSPRYKIIEKRQSVAFWCNPISGHATLYWYQQILGQGPKLLIQFQNNGVVDDSQLPKDRFSAERLKGVDSTLKIQPAKLEDSAVYLCASSSAGIDTQYFGPGTRLTVL.

In its sample, this clonotype was seen many times. V usage is TRBV7-8 and J usage is TRBJ1-5; the match to TRBD1 covers 8 bases. V dropped 5 bases and J dropped 6; count of bases not matched to a gene: 6. CDR3 length: 14 residues. Per germline, CDR1 SGHVS and CDR2 FQNEAQ. The CDR3 DNA reads as TGTGCCAGCAGCGCGAGACAGGGGTTTCAGCCCCAGCATTTT. This translates into CASSARQGFQPQHF.

The sample holds many counts of this clonotype. V is TRBV12-3 or TRBV12-4 and J is TRBJ2-5; 9 bases line up with TRBD1. Trimming cost V 5 bases and J 4 bases; bases outside gene matches: 5. CDR3 length equals 14 residues. The CDR3 here is CASSGDRAGETQYF. The CDR3, as DNA: TGTGCCAGCAGTGGGGACAGGGCGGGAGAGACCCAGTACTTC.

This clonotype was picked up many times. J is TRBJ2-5 and V is TRBV7-9; D is ambiguous. The V and J ends lost 0 bases and 5 bases respectively, with 10 bases between them. The germline CDR1 and CDR2 sequences are SEHNR and FQNEAQ (reference sequence). The CDR3 has 14 amino acids. The CDR3 sequence is CASSLARVGETQYF. The CDR3 nucleotides are TGTGCCAGCAGCTTAGCTCGGGTTGGGGAGACCCAGTACTTC.

This clonotype was detected ten times or more. An end of the junction does not agree with germline; a read error may underlie this. The chain uses TRBV20-1 and TRBJ2-7; 7 positions match TRBD1. The germline V gene has CDR1 DFQATT and CDR2 SNEGSKA (reference sequence). The CDR3 sequence is 14 residues long. The CDR3 loop reads CSARDGQENYEQYF. CDR3 DNA: TGCAGTGCTCGAGATGGACAGGAAAACTACGAGCAGTACTTC.

This clonotype was recorded at least ten times. This chain links TRBV12-3 or TRBV12-4 with TRBJ1-4; perhaps TRBD1 as D (6 bases). The CDR3 runs to 15 residues. V was trimmed by 6 bases and J by 5 bases, leaving 16 bases between them. DNA for the CDR3: TGTGCCAGCAGCCGTGGGGGCACCCTGAATGAAAAACTGTTTTTT. This sequence encodes CASSRGGTLNEKLFF.